A single sample gave rise to the 15 T cell receptor beta chains below, sequenced in a study of T cell responses to AZD1222 COVID-19 vaccine. This table comes from immunoSEQ multiplex PCR, and its TCRdb copy is limited to in-frame clones, with some not included. Of 150,000 to 180,000 clones in the sample, roughly nine tenths were seen once. This specimen consisted of peripheral blood, obtained on day 0 of MenACWY control vaccination. All receptors come from an adult in good health.

This chain uses TRBV28 with TRBJ1-2; D not resolved. CDR1 and CDR2 (germline): MDHEN, SYDVKM. The CDR3 runs 15 residues. V lost 5 bases, J lost 0 bases, and 13 bases lay in between. In nucleotides, the CDR3 is TGTGCCAGCAGTCCCCGTGCCCGTGCTAACTATGGCTACACCTTC. Protein sequence: CASSPRARANYGYTF.

This rearrangement joins TRBV6-1 to TRBJ1-2; 9 nucleotides line up with TRBD1. The CDR3 consists of 14 residues. Looked up from germline, CDR1 is MNHNS and CDR2 is SASEGT. V shed 3 bases, J shed 3 bases, and the junction held 2 bases outside the gene matches. The CDR3 loop is CASSEHRGHYGYTF. In DNA form, the CDR3 reads TGTGCCAGCAGTGAGCACAGGGGGCACTATGGCTACACCTTC.

This chain connects TRBV7-3 to TRBJ1-2; tentative D call: TRBD1 (6 bases). V lost 1 base and J 8 bases, leaving 14 bases between the germline ends. Germline CDR1 reads SGHTA; CDR2 reads FQGTGA. The CDR3 is 14 residues long. The DNA of the CDR3 is TGTGCCAGCAGCTTAAATAGGGCAGGGGACGGCTACACCTTC. This sequence encodes CASSLNRAGDGYTF.

This clone was found once. The gene calls are TRBV28 and TRBJ1-6, with D tentatively TRBD1 (5 bases). The CDR3 extends over 15 amino acids. Trimming took off 2 bases at V and 7 bases at J, with 12 bases between the two ends. Germline CDR1 MDHEN, CDR2 SYDVKM. The CDR3 spells CASSLGGRENSPLHF. The CDR3 coding sequence is TGTGCCAGCAGTTTAGGTGGCAGGGAGAATTCACCCCTCCACTTT. The full variable domain, completed using reference TRBV28 and TRBJ1-6, is DVKVTQSSRYLVKRTGEKVFLECVQDMDHENMFWYRQDPGLGLRLIYFSYDVKMKEKGDIPEGYSVSREKKERFSLILESASTNQTSMYLCASSLGGRENSPLHFGNGTRLTVT.

This chain uses TRBV27 with TRBJ2-5; weak D call: TRBD1 (6 bases). CDR1 is MNHEY, CDR2 SMNVEV, per germline (reference sequence). Trimming took off 5 bases at V and 5 bases at J, with 21 bases between the two ends. CDR3 length equals 16 residues. The CDR3 nucleotides read TGTGCCAGCAGTCTCCAAACACTTACAGGGACCGAGACCCAGTACTTC. Protein sequence: CASSLQTLTGTETQYF.

The genes are TRBV19 and TRBJ1-4; 7 nucleotides match TRBD1. V lost 3 bases and J lost 5; bases outside the gene matches: 3. Germline CDR1 is LNHDA and CDR2 is SQIVND (reference sequence). CDR3 length: 14 amino acids. The CDR3 nucleotides are TGTGCCAGTAGTATGAGACAGGGAAATGAAAAACTGTTTTTT. It translates to CASSMRQGNEKLFF.

The chain combines TRBV5-1 with TRBJ2-1, with D perhaps matching TRBD1 (7 bases). With 5 bases removed from V and 4 bases from J, the gap between germline ends came to 22 bases. CDR3 length: 17 amino acids. Germline CDR1 is SGHRS and CDR2 is YFSETQ. CDR3 sequence: CASRFEKGAGTYNEQFF. CDR3 DNA: TGCGCCAGCAGATTCGAGAAGGGGGCGGGAACTTACAATGAGCAGTTCTTC.

This chain links TRBV9 with TRBJ1-1; 8 nucleotides agree with TRBD1. CDR3 length: 15 residues. V trimming: 3 bases; J trimming: 1 base; junction bases outside the gene matches: 5. Germline-derived CDR1 and CDR2 are SGDLS and YYNGEE. The CDR3 spells CASSEGQGQNTEAFF. As DNA, the CDR3 is TGTGCCAGCAGCGAAGGACAGGGTCAGAACACTGAAGCTTTCTTT.

This chain connects TRBV5-6 to TRBJ2-3; no clear D. V gave up 0 bases and J gave up 0 bases, with 8 bases separating them. The CDR3 has 15 residues. Germline V gives CDR1 SGHDT, CDR2 YYEEEE. This chain's CDR3 is CASSLVTLSTDTQYF. The CDR3 nucleotides are TGTGCCAGCAGCTTGGTGACCCTTAGCACAGATACGCAGTATTTT.

V is TRBV10-3 and J is TRBJ2-1; 8 bases fit TRBD1. V gave up 7 bases and J gave up 5 bases; unmatched junction bases: 10. Germline assignment: CDR1 ENHRY and CDR2 SYGVKD. The CDR3 extends over 15 amino acids. CDR3 region: CAINPGQVENNEQFF. CDR3 bases: TGTGCCATCAATCCGGGACAGGTAGAAAACAATGAGCAGTTCTTC.

The CDR3 DNA sequence: TGTGCCAGTAGTGTCCAGACAGGATCTGGAAACACCATATATTTT. It encodes CASSVQTGSGNTIYF. The chain joins TRBV19 to TRBJ1-3; TRBD1 might be the D (6 bases). The CDR3 has 15 residues. The germline V gene has CDR1 LNHDA and CDR2 SQIVND (reference sequence). Trimming removed 5 bases from V and 1 base from J, with 12 bases in between.

The table lists this clone with a few counts. The J gene is TRBJ2-2, the V gene TRBV12-3 or TRBV12-4, with D possibly TRBD1 on 6 matching bases. This CDR3 has 13 amino acids. V lost 7 bases to trimming and J lost 4 bases, with 10 bases between them. The CDR3 region is CASKGQITGELFF. DNA for the CDR3: TGTGCCAGCAAGGGACAAATCACCGGGGAGCTGTTTTTT.

This rearrangement joins TRBV28 to TRBJ2-3, with TRBD2 identical over 9 bases. V lost 6 bases to trimming and J lost 6 bases; unmatched junction nucleotides: 19. The CDR3 runs 18 residues. Germline CDR1 reads MDHEN; CDR2 reads SYDVKM. CDR3 DNA: TGTGCCAGCAGCCGCCCTCGACTAGCGGAGGTGGGGTTGGATACGCAGTATTTT. Encoded protein: CASSRPRLAEVGLDTQYF.

A few counts support this clone. The chain is built from TRBV3-1 (or the pseudogene TRBV3-2) and TRBJ1-5, with D unclear. The CDR3 loop spans 14 amino acids. Germline V gene data show CDR1 as LGHDT and CDR2 as YNNKEL (reference sequence). The ends were cut back, 3 bases at V and 3 bases at J, with 9 bases in the middle. CDR3 protein: CASSQSGNNQPQHF. Here the CDR3 DNA reads TGTGCCAGCAGCCAGTCGGGGAACAATCAGCCCCAGCATTTT.

This chain connects TRBV19 to TRBJ1-5; D unclear. Trimming took off 2 bases at V and 4 bases at J, with 9 bases between the two ends. CDR1 and CDR2 from the germline V gene are LNHDA and SQIVND (reference sequence). CDR3 length: 14 amino acids. CDR3 sequence (DNA): TGTGCCAGTAGTATAAGGGAAGTTAATCAGCCCCAGCATTTT. Amino acid sequence: CASSIREVNQPQHF.